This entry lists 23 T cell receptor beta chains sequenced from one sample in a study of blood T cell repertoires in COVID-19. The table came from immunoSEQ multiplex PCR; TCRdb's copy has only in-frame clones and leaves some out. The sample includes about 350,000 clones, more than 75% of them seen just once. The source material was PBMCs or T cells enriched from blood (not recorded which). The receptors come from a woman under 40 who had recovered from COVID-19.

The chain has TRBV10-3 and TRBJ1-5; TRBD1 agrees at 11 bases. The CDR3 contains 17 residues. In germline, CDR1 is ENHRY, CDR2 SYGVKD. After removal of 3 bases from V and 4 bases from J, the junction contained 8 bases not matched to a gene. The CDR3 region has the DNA TGTGCCATCAGTGACTCCGGGACAGGGGGTGGTAATCAGCCCCAGCATTTT. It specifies CAISDSGTGGGNQPQHF.

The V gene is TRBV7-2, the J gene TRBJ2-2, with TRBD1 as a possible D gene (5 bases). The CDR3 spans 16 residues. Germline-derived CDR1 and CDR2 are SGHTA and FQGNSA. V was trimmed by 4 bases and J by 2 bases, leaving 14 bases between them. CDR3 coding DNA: TGTGCCAGCAGCTCGACAGTCAGAATAAACACCGGGGAGCTGTTTTTT. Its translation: CASSSTVRINTGELFF.

The CDR3 is CASSPSDRNTGELFF. In nucleotides, the CDR3 is TGTGCCAGCAGCCCGTCGGACAGAAACACCGGGGAGCTGTTTTTT. V is TRBV7-6 and J is TRBJ2-2, with D perhaps matching TRBD1 (6 bases). Trimming cost V 5 bases and J 2 bases, with 12 bases left between them. The germline CDR1 and CDR2 sequences are SGHVS and FNYEAQ. CDR3 length equals 15 residues. Variable domain in full (rest from reference TRBV7-6 and TRBJ2-2): GAGVSQSPRYKVTKRGQDVALRCDPISGHVSLYWYRQALGQGPEFLTYFNYEAQQDKSGLPNDRFSAERPEGSISTLTIQRTEQRDSAMYRCASSPSDRNTGELFFGEGSRLTVL.

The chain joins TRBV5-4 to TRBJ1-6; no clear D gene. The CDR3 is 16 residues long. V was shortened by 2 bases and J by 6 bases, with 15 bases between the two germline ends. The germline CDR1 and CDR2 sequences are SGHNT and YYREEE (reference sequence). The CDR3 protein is CASSFNLLDSNSPLHF. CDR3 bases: TGTGCCAGCAGCTTTAACCTGTTAGATAGTAATTCACCCCTCCACTTT.

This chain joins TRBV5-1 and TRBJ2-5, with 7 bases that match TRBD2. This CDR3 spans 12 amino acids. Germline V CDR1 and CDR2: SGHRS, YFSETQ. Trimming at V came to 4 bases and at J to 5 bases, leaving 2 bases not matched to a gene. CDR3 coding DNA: TGCGCCAGCAGCGTGGGAGGGGAGACCCAGTACTTC. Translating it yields CASSVGGETQYF. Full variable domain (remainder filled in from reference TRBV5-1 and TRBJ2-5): KAGVTQTPRYLIKTRGQQVTLSCSPISGHRSVSWYQQTPGQGLQFLFEYFSETQRNKGNFPGRFSGRQFSNSRSEMNVSTLELGDSALYLCASSVGGETQYFGPGTRLLVL.

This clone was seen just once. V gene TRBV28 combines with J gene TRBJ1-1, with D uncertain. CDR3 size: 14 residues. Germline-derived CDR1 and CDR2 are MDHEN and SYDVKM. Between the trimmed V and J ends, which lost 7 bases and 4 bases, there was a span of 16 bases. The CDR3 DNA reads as TGTGCCAGCACCTCGCAAGGAGGATTCACTGAAGCTTTCTTT. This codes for CASTSQGGFTEAFF.

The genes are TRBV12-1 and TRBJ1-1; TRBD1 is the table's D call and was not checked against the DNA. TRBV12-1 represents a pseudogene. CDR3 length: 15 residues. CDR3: CASSSLTGGNTEAFF. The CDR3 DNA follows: TGTGCCAGCAGCTCTTTGACAGGGGGCAACACTGAAGCTTTCTTT.

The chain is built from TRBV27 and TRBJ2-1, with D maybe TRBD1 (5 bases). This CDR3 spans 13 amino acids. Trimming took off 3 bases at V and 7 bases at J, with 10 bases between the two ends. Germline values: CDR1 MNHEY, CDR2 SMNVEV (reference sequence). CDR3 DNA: TGTGCCAGCAGTTTTCAGGGTTATAATGAGCAGTTCTTC. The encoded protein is CASSFQGYNEQFF.

This chain's CDR3 is CASRTGRGTEAFF. CDR3 nucleotides: TGTGCCAGCAGGACAGGGCGTGGCACTGAAGCTTTCTTT. V usage is TRBV21-1 and J usage is TRBJ1-1; no DNA check was done on the table's D call, TRBD1. TRBV21-1 corresponds to a pseudogene. The CDR3 covers 13 residues.

The chain's CDR3 is CASSLRAVGGPRGETQYF. CDR3 coding DNA: TGTGCCAGCAGCTTGAGAGCGGTCGGCGGACCGAGGGGGGAGACCCAGTACTTC. This chain joins TRBV5-5 and TRBJ2-5, with a weak D call TRBD1 (6 bases). V shed 1 base and J shed 5 bases, with 24 bases lying between them. CDR1 SGHKS and CDR2 YYEKEE come from the germline V gene (reference sequence). This CDR3 has 18 amino acids.

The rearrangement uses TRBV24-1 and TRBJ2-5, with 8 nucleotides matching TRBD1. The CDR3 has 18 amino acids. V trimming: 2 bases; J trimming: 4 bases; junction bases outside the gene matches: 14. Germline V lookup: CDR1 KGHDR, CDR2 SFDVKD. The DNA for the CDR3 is TGTGCCACCAGTGATTCCCGCGTCCGGACAGGGTCAATAGAGACCCAGTACTTC. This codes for CATSDSRVRTGSIETQYF.

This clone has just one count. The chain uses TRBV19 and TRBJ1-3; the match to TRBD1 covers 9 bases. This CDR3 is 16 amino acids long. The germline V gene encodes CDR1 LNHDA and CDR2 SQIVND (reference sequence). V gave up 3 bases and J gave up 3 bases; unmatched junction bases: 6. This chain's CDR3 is CASSIEGQGNGNTIYF. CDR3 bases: TGTGCCAGTAGTATCGAAGGACAGGGGAATGGAAACACCATATATTTT.

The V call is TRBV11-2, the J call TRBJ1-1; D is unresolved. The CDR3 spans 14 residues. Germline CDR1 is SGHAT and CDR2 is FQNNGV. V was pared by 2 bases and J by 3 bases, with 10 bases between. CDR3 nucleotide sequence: TGTGCCAGCAGCTTATCATCAGAAGACACTGAAGCTTTCTTT. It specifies CASSLSSEDTEAFF. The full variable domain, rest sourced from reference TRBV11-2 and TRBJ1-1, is EAGVAQSPRYKIIEKRQSVAFWCNPISGHATLYWYQQILGQGPKLLIQFQNNGVVDDSQLPKDRFSAERLKGVDSTLKIQPAKLEDSAVYLCASSLSSEDTEAFFGQGTRLTVV.

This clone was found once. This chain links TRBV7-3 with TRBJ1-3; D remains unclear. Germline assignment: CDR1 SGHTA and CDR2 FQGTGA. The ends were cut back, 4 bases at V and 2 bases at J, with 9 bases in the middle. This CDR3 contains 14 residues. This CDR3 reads CASSSGVTGNTIYF. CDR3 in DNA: TGTGCCAGCAGCTCGGGAGTAACTGGAAACACCATATATTTT. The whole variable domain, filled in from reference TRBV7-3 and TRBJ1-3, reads GAGVSQTPSNKVTEKGKYVELRCDPISGHTALYWYRQSLGQGPEFLIYFQGTGAADDSGLPNDRFFAVRPEGSVSTLKIQRTERGDSAVYLCASSSGVTGNTIYFGEGSWLTVV.

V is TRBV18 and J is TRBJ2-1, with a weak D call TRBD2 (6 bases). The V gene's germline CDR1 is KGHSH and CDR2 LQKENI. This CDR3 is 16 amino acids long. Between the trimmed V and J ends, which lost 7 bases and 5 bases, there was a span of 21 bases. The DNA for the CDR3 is TGTGCCAGCTTACAAATCGTTACGGGGGAGCACAATGAGCAGTTCTTC. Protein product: CASLQIVTGEHNEQFF.

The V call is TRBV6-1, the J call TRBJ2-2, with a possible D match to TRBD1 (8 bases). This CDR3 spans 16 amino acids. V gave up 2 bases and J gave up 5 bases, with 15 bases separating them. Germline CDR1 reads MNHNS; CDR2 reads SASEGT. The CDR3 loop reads CASSEHTGGGTGELFF. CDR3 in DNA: TGTGCCAGCAGTGAACACACAGGGGGAGGGACCGGGGAGCTGTTTTTT.

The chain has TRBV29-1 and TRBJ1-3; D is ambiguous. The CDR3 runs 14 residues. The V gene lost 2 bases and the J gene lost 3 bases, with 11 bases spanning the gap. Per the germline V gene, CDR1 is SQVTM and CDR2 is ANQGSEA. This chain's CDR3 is CSVESSVVGNTIYF. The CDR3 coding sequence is TGCAGCGTTGAATCGAGCGTGGTTGGAAACACCATATATTTT.

The CDR3 here is CSTRKNTQYF. DNA for the CDR3: TGCAGCACGAGAAAGAATACGCAGTATTTT. The rearrangement uses TRBV20-1 and TRBJ2-3, with D unclear. This CDR3 spans 10 amino acids. CDR1 DFQATT and CDR2 SNEGSKA come from the germline V gene (reference sequence).

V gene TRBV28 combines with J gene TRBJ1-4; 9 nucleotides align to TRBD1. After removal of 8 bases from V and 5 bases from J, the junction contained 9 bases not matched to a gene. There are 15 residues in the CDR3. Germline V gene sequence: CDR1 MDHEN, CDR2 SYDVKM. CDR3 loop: CASQLGGTGNEKLFF. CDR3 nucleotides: TGTGCCAGCCAGTTAGGCGGGACAGGGAATGAAAAACTGTTTTTT.

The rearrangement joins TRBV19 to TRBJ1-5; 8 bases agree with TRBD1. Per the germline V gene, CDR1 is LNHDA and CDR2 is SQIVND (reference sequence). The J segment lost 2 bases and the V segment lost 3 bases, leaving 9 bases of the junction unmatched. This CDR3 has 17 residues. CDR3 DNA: TGTGCCAGTAGTATCCACGACAGGGGATTTGGCAATCAGCCCCAGCATTTT. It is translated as CASSIHDRGFGNQPQHF.

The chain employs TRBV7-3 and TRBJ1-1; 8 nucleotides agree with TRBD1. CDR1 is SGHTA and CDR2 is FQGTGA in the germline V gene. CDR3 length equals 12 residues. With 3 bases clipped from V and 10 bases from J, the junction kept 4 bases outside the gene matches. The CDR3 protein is CASSFQGAGAFF. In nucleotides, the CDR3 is TGTGCCAGCAGCTTCCAGGGGGCCGGAGCTTTCTTT. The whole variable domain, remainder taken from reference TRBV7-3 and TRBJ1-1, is GAGVSQTPSNKVTEKGKYVELRCDPISGHTALYWYRQSLGQGPEFLIYFQGTGAADDSGLPNDRFFAVRPEGSVSTLKIQRTERGDSAVYLCASSFQGAGAFFGQGTRLTVV.

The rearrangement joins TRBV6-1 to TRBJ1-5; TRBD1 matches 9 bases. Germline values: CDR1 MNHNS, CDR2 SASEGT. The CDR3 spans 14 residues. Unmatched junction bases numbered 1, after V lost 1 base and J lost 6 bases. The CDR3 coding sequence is TGTGCCAGCAGTGAAGACAGGGGGCGTCAGCCCCAGCATTTT. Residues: CASSEDRGRQPQHF.

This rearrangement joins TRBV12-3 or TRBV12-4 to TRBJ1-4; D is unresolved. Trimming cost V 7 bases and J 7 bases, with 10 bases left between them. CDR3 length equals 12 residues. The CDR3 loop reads CASTLSGEKLFF. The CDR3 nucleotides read TGTGCCAGCACCCTTAGCGGTGAAAAACTGTTTTTT.